This TCR beta chain originates from a study of T cells in Graves' hyperthyroidism and ophthalmopathy. Notes on the study in general: It was a median about seven months before onset that the model predicted ophthalmopathy. Blood samples included most of the expanded thyroid clonotypes exceeding 0.001.

This clonotype was seen at least ten times. Its target is not known. Diagnoses rested on clinical symptoms, serum thyroxine and TRAb, thyroid ultrasound and orbital computed tomography. 10 ml of fresh peripheral blood supplied the PBMCs. RNA transcripts served as the template for amplifying TCR beta CDR3 regions. During a first-round RT-PCR of the TCR CDR3, the HTBI primer set was used. TCRdb reprocessed the multiplex PCR reads via MiXCR and lists one record per CDR3 protein. The sample consists of about 410,000 distinct CDR3 sequences, roughly 15% of them appearing once. Trimming left V 2 bases short and J 0 bases short, with 7 bases between. CDR1 is SNHLY, CDR2 FYNNEI, per germline. This CDR3 region has 14 residues.

What was sequenced was blood. The sequence was collected from a man aged 18-30 years with Graves' ophthalmopathy. The V call is TRBV2, the J call TRBJ1-1; D ambiguous. CDR3: CASSERQVNTEAFF. The CDR3 region has the DNA TGTGCCAGCAGTGAACGGCAGGTGAACACTGAAGCTTTCTTT.